This T cell receptor (beta chain) appears in the sequencing data of a study of human T cells and chemical hapten exposure. In the study overall: 2% DPC was applied to 2 cm by 2 cm of upper inner arm skin for sensitization. Recorded diagnoses among the mostly female patients were alopecia areata, totalis or universalis. Study-level results: Once DPC sensitization occurred, TCRs above 1 in 1000 frequency showed no change.

This clonotype was recorded a few times. Its antigen is unknown. The ends were cut back, 7 bases at V and 11 bases at J, with 12 bases in the middle. Germline assignment: CDR1 MDHEN and CDR2 SYDVKM. There are 11 residues in the CDR3. Described time point: patch test 1, 2 weeks after DPC sensitization. Described treatment: therapeutic diphenylcyclopropenone sensitization with weekly scalp DPC. Sequencing started from total RNA isolated from unfractionated whole blood. TCRdb independently ran MiXCR on the RACE reads; one entry per CDR3 protein. Of fewer than 130,000 distinct CDR3 sequences in the sample, approximately 10% were seen once.

The gene calls are TRBV28 and TRBJ2-4; D perhaps matches TRBD1 (5 bases). This clonotype was obtained from a woman in her 40s with alopecia areata. Some clones in this sample may be carry-over from other donors' samples. Sample: whole blood, taken in connection with sensitization to the hapten diphenylcyclopropenone (DPC). The chain's CDR3 is CASTFQGFQYF. The CDR3 DNA follows: TGTGCCAGCACGTTCCAGGGCTTTCAGTACTTC.